One sample yielded the 7 T cell receptor beta chains listed below, sequenced in a study of identical twins (TCRdb year 2016). The library was built by means of 5' RACE. TCRdb names Illumina HiSeq 2000 as the instrument used. TCRdb trimmed public reads at Q25 via fastp, called clones via MiXCR and kept in-frame beta chains. Rows are combined by CDR3 protein, so each entry shows the most common genes and DNA. Within this sample are around 160,000 distinct CDR3 sequences, with 3.5% of them counted one time only. The top ten clonotypes cover 8.1% of the sample. Sequenced input: memory T cells sorted from blood. Interpreted using the paper, the cell subset or site label stands for: CD45RO+ enriched T cells. These receptors were taken from a man younger than 30 in good health.

This clonotype was detected ten times or more. The chain uses TRBV11-2 and TRBJ2-1; 10 nucleotides agree with TRBD1. The CDR3 covers 16 residues. V lost 6 bases and J lost 7; bases outside the gene matches: 12. From germline, CDR1 is SGHAT and CDR2 FQNNGV. The CDR3 nucleotides read TGTGCCAGCAGTCATACAAAGGGACAGGGGAATAATGAGCAGTTCTTC. Translated: CASSHTKGQGNNEQFF.

This clonotype was seen ten or more times. The V call is TRBV20-1, the J call TRBJ2-2; D ambiguous. Germline-derived CDR1 and CDR2 are DFQATT and SNEGSKA (reference sequence). V was pared by 6 bases and J by 5 bases, with 22 bases between. CDR3 length: 16 amino acids. CDR3 sequence: CSARNPTDGITGELFF. In DNA, the CDR3 is TGCAGTGCCAGGAATCCGACGGATGGGATTACCGGGGAGCTGTTTTTT.

This clonotype was observed at least ten times. The CDR3 reads CASSPGTSGTNTGELFF. In nucleotides, the CDR3 is TGCGCCAGCAGCCCCGGGACTAGCGGGACGAACACCGGGGAGCTGTTTTTT. J is TRBJ2-2 and V is TRBV10-1, with TRBD2 matching 13 bases. The V and J ends lost 6 bases and 0 bases, in that order; junction bases with no gene match: 4. Germline V gene data show CDR1 as WNHNN and CDR2 as SYGVQD (reference sequence). The CDR3 sequence is 17 residues long.

This clonotype was found many times. V gene TRBV12-3 or TRBV12-4 combines with J gene TRBJ2-1; 9 positions match TRBD1. This CDR3 has 17 residues. The V gene end was trimmed by 2 bases and the J gene end by 4 bases; junction bases not matched to a gene: 9. This CDR3 reads CASSLFPPGQGYNEQFF. The CDR3 DNA follows: TGTGCCAGCAGTTTATTTCCGCCGGGACAGGGTTACAATGAGCAGTTCTTC.

Ten or more counts support this clonotype. The chain is built from TRBV29-1 and TRBJ2-4; 7 bases map to TRBD1. The germline CDR1 and CDR2 sequences are SQVTM and ANQGSEA. This CDR3 contains 14 residues. J gave up 6 bases and V 4 bases, and 9 bases lay outside the gene matches. The CDR3 nucleotides are TGCAGCGTTGGGACCGGACAGGCGCGAAACATTCAGTACTTC. As protein: CSVGTGQARNIQYF. Full variable domain (remainder filled in from reference TRBV29-1 and TRBJ2-4): SAVISQKPSRDICQRGTSLTIQCQVDSQVTMMFWYRQQPGQSLTLIATANQGSEATYESGFVIDKFPISRPNLTFSTLTVSNMSPEDSSIYLCSVGTGQARNIQYFGAGTRLSVL.

Many counts were recorded for this clonotype. In DNA form, the CDR3 reads TGTGCCAGCAGTCCTGGGCAGTCACCCCTCCACTTT. The encoded protein is CASSPGQSPLHF. The V gene is TRBV12-3 or TRBV12-4, the J gene TRBJ1-6, with D hard to call. V lost 5 bases to trimming and J lost 10 bases, with 9 bases between them. The CDR3 is made up of 12 amino acids.

Ten or more counts support this clonotype. Relative to the germline gene, one junction end is altered; a read error may explain this. V and J are TRBV20-1 and TRBJ1-5, with D perhaps matching TRBD1 (5 bases). Germline lookup yields CDR1 DFQATT and CDR2 SNEGSKA (reference sequence). CDR3 length: 13 amino acids. The CDR3 bases are TGCAGTGCGAGAGGGGTTAGCAATCAGCCCCAGCATTTT. It translates to CSARGVSNQPQHF.